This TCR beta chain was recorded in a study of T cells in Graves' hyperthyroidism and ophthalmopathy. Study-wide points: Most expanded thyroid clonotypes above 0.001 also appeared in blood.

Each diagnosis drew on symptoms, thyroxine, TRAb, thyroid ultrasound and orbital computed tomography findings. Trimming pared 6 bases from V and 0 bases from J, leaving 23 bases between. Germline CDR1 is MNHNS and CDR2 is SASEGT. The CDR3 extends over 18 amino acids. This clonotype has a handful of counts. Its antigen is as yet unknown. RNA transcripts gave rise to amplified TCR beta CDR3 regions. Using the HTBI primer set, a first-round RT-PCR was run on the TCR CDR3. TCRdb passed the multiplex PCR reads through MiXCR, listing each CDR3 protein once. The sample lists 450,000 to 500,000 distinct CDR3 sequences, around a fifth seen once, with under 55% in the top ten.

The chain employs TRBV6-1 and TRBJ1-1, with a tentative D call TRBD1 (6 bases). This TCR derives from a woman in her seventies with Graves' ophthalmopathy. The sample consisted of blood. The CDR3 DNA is TGTGCCAGCAGCCTGGGGGGGGTGGGGACAAATATGAACACTGAAGCTTTCTTT. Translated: CASSLGGVGTNMNTEAFF.